These 10 T cell receptor beta chains originate from one sample sequenced in a study of cytomegalovirus exposure and HLA in healthy donors. Primers: 60 Vbeta forward and 13 Jbeta reverse. Here immunoSEQ multiplex PCR was the method, and the copy in TCRdb shows in-frame clones only, minus some. Of tens of thousands of clones listed, around 70% were seen once; the top ten hold roughly 16%. Specimen: PBMCs. The receptors were sampled from a woman aged 50 to 65 in good health and CMV-seropositive.

The genes are TRBV7-3 and TRBJ2-5; D uncertain. V was cut by 6 bases and J by 4 bases, with 6 bases left in between. The CDR3 has 11 residues. CDR1 is SGHTA and CDR2 is FQGTGA in the germline V gene. CDR3 nucleotides: TGTGCCAGCAGGATCGGAGAGACCCAGTACTTC. It specifies CASRIGETQYF.

V gene TRBV28 combines with J gene TRBJ2-1; TRBD1 matches at 11 bases. This CDR3 region has 13 residues. V shed 6 bases and J 7 bases; nucleotides not matched to a gene: 2. CDR1 and CDR2 (germline): MDHEN, SYDVKM. Written as DNA, the CDR3 is TGTGCCAGCAGGGACAGGGGGCGGAATGAGCAGTTCTTC. Its protein is CASRDRGRNEQFF.

The chain carries TRBV5-4 and TRBJ2-5; 9 positions agree with TRBD2. V gave up 0 bases and J gave up 3 bases; unmatched junction bases: 3. The CDR3 contains 15 residues. The germline V gene encodes CDR1 SGHNT and CDR2 YYREEE (reference sequence). This CDR3 reads CASSLGLAAKETQYF. The CDR3 coding sequence is TGTGCCAGCAGCTTGGGACTAGCGGCTAAAGAGACCCAGTACTTC.

This clone appeared a single time. The chain links TRBV5-1 to TRBJ1-1; no clear D gene. Looked up from germline, CDR1 is SGHRS and CDR2 is YFSETQ. Between the trimmed V and J ends, which lost 0 bases and 4 bases, there was a span of 7 bases. This CDR3 has 13 residues. This CDR3 reads CASSLGGSTEAFF. The CDR3 DNA reads TGCGCCAGCAGCTTGGGAGGGAGCACTGAAGCTTTCTTT.

The chain uses TRBV7-9 and TRBJ2-7, with D possibly being TRBD1 (6 bases). CDR3 length: 15 amino acids. Deletions cut 7 bases from V and 4 bases from J, with 20 bases between. The germline CDR1 and CDR2 sequences are SEHNR and FQNEAQ (reference sequence). In DNA, the CDR3 is TGTGCCAGCACCCCAGGGGCGACTCCCGTTTACGAGCAGTACTTC. Translating gives CASTPGATPVYEQYF.

This clone was seen a handful of times. The chain is built from TRBV7-8 and TRBJ1-4; D not resolved. Germline V gene lookup returns CDR1 SGHVS and CDR2 FQNEAQ. This CDR3 contains 15 residues. The germline V and J ends were trimmed by 2 bases and 6 bases, with 13 bases remaining between them. The CDR3 DNA sequence: TGTGCCAGCAGCTTATACGGGGAACGCGATGAAAAACTGTTTTTT. Amino acid sequence: CASSLYGERDEKLFF.

J is TRBJ1-5 and V is TRBV30, with TRBD1 matching 12 bases. This CDR3 spans 15 amino acids. Germline V CDR1 and CDR2: GTSNPN, SVGIG (reference sequence). V lost 3 bases, J lost 9 bases, and 9 bases stayed unmatched. The CDR3 DNA reads as TGTGCCTGGAGCGGGGGACAGGGGGCTGCAATGCCCCAGCATTTT. Translating it yields CAWSGGQGAAMPQHF.

The chain carries TRBV5-1 and TRBJ1-4; TRBD1 matches at 7 bases. After removal of 4 bases from V and 10 bases from J, the junction contained 7 bases not matched to a gene. The CDR3 is 13 residues long. Per the germline V gene, CDR1 is SGHRS and CDR2 is YFSETQ. CDR3 sequence reads: CASSPPDRLKLFF. The CDR3 DNA sequence: TGCGCCAGCAGCCCCCCGGACAGGCTAAAACTGTTTTTT.

The rearrangement links TRBV5-1 to TRBJ2-2, with TRBD1 matching 8 bases. Germline V gives CDR1 SGHRS, CDR2 YFSETQ. V was clipped by 7 bases and J by 3 bases; unmatched bases: 5. This CDR3 region has 14 residues. For the CDR3, the DNA is TGCGCCAGCCGTTTGACAGGGGACACCGGGGAGCTGTTTTTT. Translation gives CASRLTGDTGELFF.

The gene calls are TRBV9 and TRBJ2-2; 7 bases line up with TRBD1. The V segment lost 0 bases and the J segment 4 bases; nucleotides outside the gene matches: 6. The CDR3 is 16 amino acids. Germline V gives CDR1 SGDLS, CDR2 YYNGEE. In nucleotides, the CDR3 is TGTGCCAGCAGCGTAGAGGTAGGGGGCCTCACCGGGGAGCTGTTTTTT. It codes for CASSVEVGGLTGELFF.